This T cell receptor (beta chain) was identified in a study of human T cells and chemical hapten exposure. As for the study in general: Sensitization was performed using 2% DPC on an approximately 2 cm by approximately 2 cm upper inner arm skin site.

Unique molecular identifiers were attached to individual cDNA molecules within the library. A single record per CDR3 protein comes from TCRdb applying MiXCR to the RACE reads. The sample carries some 170,000 distinct CDR3 sequences, approximately 20% recorded once. V dropped 2 bases and J dropped 5 bases, with 13 bases sitting between them. CDR3 size: 15 residues. Germline values: CDR1 WNHNN, CDR2 SYGVQD (reference sequence). Indicated time point: patch test 1, 2 weeks after DPC sensitization. The treatment was: therapeutic diphenylcyclopropenone sensitization with weekly scalp DPC. Sequencing used whole blood, obtained in connection with sensitization to the hapten diphenylcyclopropenone (DPC). The receptor was isolated from a woman in her forties or fifties with alopecia areata. Some clones in this sample may be carry-over from other donors' samples. V gene TRBV10-1 combines with J gene TRBJ2-1, with D maybe TRBD2 (6 bases). The CDR3 loop reads CASSENAGPNNEQFF. Written as DNA, the CDR3 is TGCGCCAGCAGTGAGAACGCGGGGCCCAACAATGAGCAGTTCTTC.